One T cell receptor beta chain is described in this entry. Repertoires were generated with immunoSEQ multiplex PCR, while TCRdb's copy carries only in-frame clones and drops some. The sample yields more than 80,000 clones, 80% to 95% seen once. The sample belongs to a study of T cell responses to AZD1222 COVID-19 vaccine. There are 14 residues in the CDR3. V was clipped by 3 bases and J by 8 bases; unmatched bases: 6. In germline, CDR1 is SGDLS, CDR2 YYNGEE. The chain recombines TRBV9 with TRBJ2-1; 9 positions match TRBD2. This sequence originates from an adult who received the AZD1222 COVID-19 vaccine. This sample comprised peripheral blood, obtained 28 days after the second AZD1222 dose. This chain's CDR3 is CASSDAGGIDEQFF. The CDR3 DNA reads TGTGCCAGCAGCGACGCGGGGGGGATAGATGAGCAGTTCTTC. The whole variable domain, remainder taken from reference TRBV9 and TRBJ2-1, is DSGVTQTPKHLITATGQRVTLRCSPRSGDLSVYWYQQSLDQGLQFLIQYYNGEERAKGNILERFSAQQFPDLHSELNLSSLELGDSALYFCASSDAGGIDEQFFGPGTRLTVL.